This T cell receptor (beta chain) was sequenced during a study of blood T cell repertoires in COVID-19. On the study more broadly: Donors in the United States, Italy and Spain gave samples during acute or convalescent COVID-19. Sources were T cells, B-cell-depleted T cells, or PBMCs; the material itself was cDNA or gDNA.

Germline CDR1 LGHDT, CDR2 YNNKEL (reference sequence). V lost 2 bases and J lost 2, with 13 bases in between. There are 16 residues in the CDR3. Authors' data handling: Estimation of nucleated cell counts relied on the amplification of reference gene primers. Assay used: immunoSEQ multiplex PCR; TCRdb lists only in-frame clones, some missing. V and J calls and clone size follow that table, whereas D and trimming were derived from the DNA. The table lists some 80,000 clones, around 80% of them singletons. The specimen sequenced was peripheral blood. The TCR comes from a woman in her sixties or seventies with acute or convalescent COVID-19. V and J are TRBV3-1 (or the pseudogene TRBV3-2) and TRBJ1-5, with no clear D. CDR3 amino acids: CASSQSPDAGNQPQHF. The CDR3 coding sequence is TGTGCCAGCAGCCAATCACCCGACGCGGGCAATCAGCCCCAGCATTTT.